Following are 32 T cell receptor beta chains from one sample sequenced in a study of OX40 agonist ivuxolimab in advanced cancers. Clones were read by immunoSEQ multiplex PCR, and TCRdb kept only the in-frame ones, dropping some. The repertoire holds about 84,000 clones, with roughly 87% as singletons. The specimen comprised CD4+ or CD8+ T cells sorted from blood, sampled in a trial of the OX40 agonist ivuxolimab. All receptors derive from an adult with an advanced solid tumor such as melanoma, head and neck, liver or kidney cancer.

The rearrangement joins TRBV5-8 to TRBJ1-5, with D unresolved. Germline V gene lookup returns CDR1 SGHTS and CDR2 YDEGEE. This CDR3 has 16 amino acids. V lost 2 bases to trimming and J lost 0 bases, with 12 bases between them. This chain's CDR3 is CASSLSGGYSNQPQHF. CDR3 bases: TGTGCCAGCAGCTTAAGTGGCGGATATAGCAATCAGCCCCAGCATTTT.

The chain employs TRBV5-1 and TRBJ2-1; 8 nucleotides line up with TRBD2. V shed 0 bases and J 5 bases; nucleotides not matched to a gene: 7. This CDR3 comprises 16 residues. Germline V gene lookup returns CDR1 SGHRS and CDR2 YFSETQ. CDR3 sequence (DNA): TGCGCCAGCAGCTTGGCCCCGGGGGGGATTAACAATGAGCAGTTCTTC. This codes for CASSLAPGGINNEQFF.

V usage is TRBV6-1 and J usage is TRBJ1-5; 8 bases agree with TRBD1. The length of the CDR3 is 16 residues. From germline, CDR1 is MNHNS and CDR2 SASEGT. The J segment lost 4 bases and the V segment lost 1 base, leaving 6 bases of the junction unmatched. CDR3 nucleotide sequence: TGTGCCAGCAGTGAAGTTGGGACAGGTGGGAATCAGCCCCAGCATTTT. The encoded protein is CASSEVGTGGNQPQHF.

V gene TRBV2 combines with J gene TRBJ1-1, with D unresolved. Germline assignment: CDR1 SNHLY and CDR2 FYNNEI. Trimming cost V 6 bases and J 1 base, with 9 bases left between them. CDR3 size: 13 residues. The CDR3, as DNA: TGTGCCAGCAGGATAACAGAGAACACTGAAGCTTTCTTT. This encodes CASRITENTEAFF.

This clone has a single count. The rearrangement joins TRBV5-4 to TRBJ2-2, with 7 nucleotides matching TRBD2. Trimming at V came to 0 bases and at J to 4 bases, leaving 6 bases not matched to a gene. The CDR3 consists of 16 residues. Looked up from germline, CDR1 is SGHNT and CDR2 is YYREEE (reference sequence). This chain's CDR3 is CASSLGAGVSTGELFF. The CDR3 nucleotides are TGTGCCAGCAGCTTGGGTGCGGGAGTGAGCACCGGGGAGCTGTTTTTT.

The rearrangement joins TRBV7-8 to TRBJ1-6, with no clear D. This CDR3 is 15 amino acids long. The V and J ends lost 2 bases and 0 bases respectively, with 5 bases between them. Germline V gives CDR1 SGHVS, CDR2 FQNEAQ. The CDR3 DNA sequence: TGTGCCAGCAGCTTAAGGAGCTCCTATAATTCACCCCTCCACTTT. Its translation: CASSLRSSYNSPLHF.

The V and J genes are TRBV7-8 and TRBJ2-3, with 7 bases fitting TRBD2. With V trimmed by 5 bases and J by 1 base, 18 bases remained unmatched. The CDR3 runs 19 residues. CDR1 and CDR2 from the germline V gene are SGHVS and FQNEAQ. CDR3 nucleotides: TGTGCCAGCAGCCACGCACGGGGTAGGAAGGGAGGGGGCACAGATACGCAGTATTTT. It codes for CASSHARGRKGGGTDTQYF.

Only a few counts were recorded for this clone. The CDR3 loop reads CASRDPWGSDGYTF. CDR3 nucleotides: TGTGCCAGCAGGGACCCGTGGGGGAGCGATGGCTACACCTTC. The chain has TRBV5-6 and TRBJ1-2, with a weak D call TRBD1 (5 bases). The CDR3 contains 14 residues. Trimming cost V 5 bases and J 6 bases, with 17 bases left between them. CDR1 is SGHDT and CDR2 is YYEEEE in the germline V gene. Using reference TRBV5-6 and TRBJ1-2 for the parts outside the CDR3, the full variable domain is DAGVTQSPTHLIKTRGQQVTLRCSPKSGHDTVSWYQQALGQGPQFIFQYYEEEERQRGNFPDRFSGHQFPNYSSELNVNALLLGDSALYLCASRDPWGSDGYTFGSGTRLTVV.

The chain links TRBV19 to TRBJ1-2; TRBD1 is a possible D gene (5 bases). V lost 6 bases to trimming and J lost 2 bases, with 19 bases between them. Germline V lookup: CDR1 LNHDA, CDR2 SQIVND (reference sequence). The CDR3 totals 16 residues. In nucleotides, the CDR3 is TGTGCCAGTAGCTGGCCCGGGACCCGGAAAAACTATGGCTACACCTTC. Protein: CASSWPGTRKNYGYTF.

The rearrangement joins TRBV15 to TRBJ1-2; the D gene is possibly TRBD1 (5 bases). This CDR3 is 14 amino acids long. Trimming cost V 0 bases and J 2 bases, with 7 bases left between them. Germline lookup yields CDR1 LNHNV and CDR2 YYDKDF (reference sequence). The chain's CDR3 is CATSRDRGNYGYTF. In nucleotides, the CDR3 is TGTGCCACCAGCAGAGACCGGGGCAACTATGGCTACACCTTC.

The chain uses TRBV19 and TRBJ1-5; 8 nucleotides align to TRBD1. The length of the CDR3 is 15 residues. The germline V gene has CDR1 LNHDA and CDR2 SQIVND (reference sequence). V lost 8 bases, J lost 4 bases, and 10 bases stayed unmatched. Here the CDR3 reads CASLGRGRGNQPQHF. The DNA of the CDR3 is TGTGCCAGTTTGGGCAGGGGGCGCGGGAATCAGCCCCAGCATTTT. Full variable domain (rest looked up from reference TRBV19 and TRBJ1-5): DGGITQSPKYLFRKEGQNVTLSCEQNLNHDAMYWYRQDPGQGLRLIYYSQIVNDFQKGDIAEGYSVSREKKESFPLTVTSAQKNPTAFYLCASLGRGRGNQPQHFGDGTRLSIL.

The genes are TRBV19 and TRBJ2-3; TRBD2 matches 8 bases. Trimming took 10 bases from V and 3 from J; bases not matched to a gene: 12. The CDR3 covers 15 residues. CDR1 and CDR2 (germline): LNHDA, SQIVND (reference sequence). The CDR3 region has the DNA TGTGCCACCCAAGATTCGGGACTAGTAACAGATACGCAGTATTTT. This translates into CATQDSGLVTDTQYF.

This sequence joins TRBV25-1 and TRBJ1-1; 7 nucleotides agree with TRBD1. CDR3 length: 14 residues. Germline values: CDR1 MGHDK, CDR2 SYGVNS. After removal of 9 bases from V and 11 bases from J, the junction contained 18 bases not matched to a gene. The CDR3 loop reads CASSWGRGAIRAFF. Written as DNA, the CDR3 is TGTGCCAGTTCGTGGGGCAGGGGGGCGATTCGGGCTTTCTTT.

The chain links TRBV7-2 to TRBJ2-7; TRBD2 matches at 9 bases. Germline V gene data show CDR1 as SGHTA and CDR2 as FQGNSA. The CDR3 is 14 amino acids. Trimming at V came to 4 bases and at J to 8 bases, leaving 9 bases not matched to a gene. The chain's CDR3 is CASSSRLAVTKQYF. The CDR3 DNA sequence: TGTGCCAGCAGCTCCCGACTAGCGGTTACGAAGCAGTACTTC. Supplemented by reference TRBV7-2 and TRBJ2-7, the full variable domain reads GAGVSQSPSNKVTEKGKDVELRCDPISGHTALYWYRQSLGQGLEFLIYFQGNSAPDKSGLPSDRFSAERTGGSVSTLTIQRTQQEDSAVYLCASSSRLAVTKQYFGPGTRLTVT.

This clone was seen only once. This chain links TRBV5-1 with TRBJ1-2; D is uncertain. CDR3 size: 14 residues. Trimming cost V 0 bases and J 8 bases, with 14 bases left between them. Looked up from germline, CDR1 is SGHRS and CDR2 is YFSETQ. The CDR3 DNA reads TGCGCCAGCAGCTTGGCCGTGGGCGCGGAAGGCTACACCTTC. Residues: CASSLAVGAEGYTF.

Here the CDR3 reads CASSHPLRGANTEAFF. DNA of the CDR3: TGCGCCAGCAGCCACCCCCTAAGAGGTGCTAACACTGAAGCTTTCTTT. The V and J genes are TRBV4-1 and TRBJ1-1; D is ambiguous. Germline loops: CDR1 MGHRA, CDR2 YSYEKL. Trimming left V 3 bases short and J 2 bases short, with 16 bases between. The CDR3 is 16 amino acids.

The chain recombines TRBV7-9 with TRBJ1-1; possibly TRBD1 for D (6 bases). Trimming removed 5 bases at V and 0 bases at J, with 19 bases between. This CDR3 spans 17 amino acids. The germline V gene encodes CDR1 SEHNR and CDR2 FQNEAQ (reference sequence). This chain's CDR3 is CASSLNTGSKVNTEAFF. The CDR3 DNA is TGTGCCAGCAGCCTGAATACAGGGTCCAAGGTGAACACTGAAGCTTTCTTT.

The V call is TRBV30, the J call TRBJ2-1; D gene uncertain. This CDR3 contains 10 residues. The germline gives CDR1 GTSNPN, CDR2 SVGIG (reference sequence). V shed 8 bases and J shed 10 bases, with 12 bases lying between them. CDR3 nucleotides: TGTGCCGGGTATTTTAGGGAGCAGTTCTTC. It codes for CAGYFREQFF.

The chain has TRBV19 and TRBJ2-1, with 10 bases fitting TRBD2. In germline, CDR1 is LNHDA, CDR2 SQIVND (reference sequence). The J segment lost 6 bases and the V segment lost 5 bases, leaving 10 bases of the junction unmatched. There are 16 residues in the CDR3. The CDR3 spells CASSSPGTSVSNEQFF. The CDR3 DNA reads TGTGCCAGTAGTTCTCCCGGGACTAGCGTGAGCAATGAGCAGTTCTTC.

The chain has TRBV30 and TRBJ2-3; 8 bases map to TRBD2. The germline V gene has CDR1 GTSNPN and CDR2 SVGIG (reference sequence). The J segment lost 7 bases and the V segment lost 8 bases, leaving 8 bases of the junction unmatched. The CDR3 extends over 12 amino acids. CDR3 sequence: CALPRGGYTQYF. The CDR3 nucleotides are TGTGCCCTCCCACGGGGGGGATATACGCAGTATTTT.

The chain uses TRBV28 and TRBJ2-5; 7 bases align to TRBD1. Trimming at V came to 6 bases and at J to 5 bases, leaving 12 bases not matched to a gene. Germline values: CDR1 MDHEN, CDR2 SYDVKM. The CDR3 is made up of 15 amino acids. CDR3 DNA: TGTGCCAGCAGCCCCCGGACAGGACGCGGGGAGACCCAGTACTTC. This gives the protein CASSPRTGRGETQYF.

This chain connects TRBV19 to TRBJ1-4, with no clear D. Trimming shortened V by 4 bases and J by 7 bases, and 16 bases separated the two germline ends. Germline CDR1 is LNHDA and CDR2 is SQIVND (reference sequence). The length of the CDR3 is 15 residues. CDR3 nucleotide sequence: TGTGCCAGTAGTAACGACCCCTCTAGTTTTGAAAAACTGTTTTTT. It yields the protein CASSNDPSSFEKLFF. The whole variable domain, remainder taken from reference TRBV19 and TRBJ1-4, is DGGITQSPKYLFRKEGQNVTLSCEQNLNHDAMYWYRQDPGQGLRLIYYSQIVNDFQKGDIAEGYSVSREKKESFPLTVTSAQKNPTAFYLCASSNDPSSFEKLFFGSGTQLSVL.

This clone was detected only once. The chain employs TRBV10-3 and TRBJ2-2, with 7 bases identical to TRBD1. The CDR3 consists of 15 residues. V dropped 5 bases and J dropped 6; count of bases not matched to a gene: 9. Germline V gene data show CDR1 as ENHRY and CDR2 as SYGVKD. The chain's CDR3 is CAISTTGSSAGELFF. In DNA, the CDR3 is TGTGCCATCAGTACGACAGGGAGTTCGGCCGGGGAGCTGTTTTTT.

The chain uses TRBV13 and TRBJ2-1; perhaps TRBD2 as D (5 bases). Trimming took off 2 bases at V and 5 bases at J, with 22 bases between the two ends. This CDR3 has 18 amino acids. Per germline, CDR1 PRHDT and CDR2 FYEKMQ (reference sequence). The CDR3 DNA follows: TGTGCCAGCAGCTTAAGACCAAACCCCGAGGGTACCAACAATGAGCAGTTCTTC. Protein sequence: CASSLRPNPEGTNNEQFF. The complete variable domain, with remaining parts taken from reference TRBV13 and TRBJ2-1, reads AAGVIQSPRHLIKEKRETATLKCYPIPRHDTVYWYQQGPGQDPQFLISFYEKMQSDKGSIPDRFSAQQFSDYHSELNMSSLELGDSALYFCASSLRPNPEGTNNEQFFGPGTRLTVL.

This rearrangement joins TRBV5-1 to TRBJ2-1, with 10 bases matching TRBD2. Germline CDR1 and CDR2: SGHRS and YFSETQ. The CDR3 spans 17 residues. V shed 0 bases and J 2 bases; nucleotides not matched to a gene: 5. The CDR3 sequence is CASSLALSGRAYNEQFF. DNA for the CDR3: TGCGCCAGCAGCTTGGCTTTGAGCGGGAGGGCCTACAATGAGCAGTTCTTC.

The J gene is TRBJ1-1, the V gene TRBV11-3; D remains unclear. Trimming pared 2 bases from V and 3 bases from J, leaving 10 bases between. In germline, CDR1 is SGHNT, CDR2 YENEEA. CDR3 length: 14 residues. CDR3 nucleotide sequence: TGTGCCAGCAGCTTACACCCGCAGGACACTGAAGCTTTCTTT. As protein: CASSLHPQDTEAFF.

This chain joins TRBV9 and TRBJ2-3; 14 bases map to TRBD2. V lost 0 bases to trimming and J lost 0 bases; unmatched junction nucleotides: 6. The CDR3 loop spans 19 amino acids. Germline V CDR1 and CDR2: SGDLS, YYNGEE. CDR3 sequence (DNA): TGTGCCAGCAGCGTAGTAATGACTAGCGGGGGGGATAGCACAGATACGCAGTATTTT. Its translation: CASSVVMTSGGDSTDTQYF.

This sequence joins TRBV11-1 and TRBJ2-2, with 10 bases matching TRBD1. The length of the CDR3 is 18 residues. The V segment lost 3 bases and the J segment 7 bases; nucleotides outside the gene matches: 14. CDR1 and CDR2 from the germline V gene are SGHAT and FQDESV (reference sequence). CDR3 loop: CASSFLSTGTGEHGELFF. The CDR3, as DNA: TGTGCCAGCAGCTTTCTCAGCACCGGGACAGGGGAACACGGGGAGCTGTTTTTT.

This chain connects TRBV5-4 to TRBJ2-5, with unresolved D. Trimming took 3 bases from V and 5 from J, leaving 8 bases between them. From germline, CDR1 is SGHNT and CDR2 YYREEE (reference sequence). This CDR3 is built from 12 residues. In DNA, the CDR3 is TGTGCCAGCAGCTCTTATAAGGAGACCCAGTACTTC. Residues: CASSSYKETQYF.

The gene calls are TRBV5-6 and TRBJ1-1; D not resolved. Germline V gene lookup returns CDR1 SGHDT and CDR2 YYEEEE. The germline V and J ends were trimmed by 2 bases and 4 bases, with 9 bases remaining between them. This CDR3 is 13 amino acids long. The CDR3 DNA reads as TGTGCCAGCAGCTTCCGTGTGGGCACTGAAGCTTTCTTT. Translated, it gives CASSFRVGTEAFF.

This sequence joins TRBV19 and TRBJ1-6; D is unclear. CDR1 and CDR2 from the germline V gene are LNHDA and SQIVND (reference sequence). CDR3 length equals 13 residues. Trimming pared 0 bases from V and 7 bases from J, leaving 4 bases between. CDR3 region: CASSIERNSPLHF. The CDR3 DNA sequence: TGTGCCAGTAGTATAGAGCGGAATTCACCCCTCCACTTT.

This clone was counted between two and nine times. The V call is TRBV19, the J call TRBJ1-4; D possibly corresponds to TRBD1 (6 bases). The ends were cut back, 8 bases at V and 8 bases at J, with 15 bases in the middle. The CDR3 is 13 residues long. CDR1 is LNHDA and CDR2 is SQIVND in the germline V gene (reference sequence). The CDR3 here is CASRTGIREKLFF. DNA of the CDR3: TGTGCCAGTCGCACAGGGATACGGGAAAAACTGTTTTTT.